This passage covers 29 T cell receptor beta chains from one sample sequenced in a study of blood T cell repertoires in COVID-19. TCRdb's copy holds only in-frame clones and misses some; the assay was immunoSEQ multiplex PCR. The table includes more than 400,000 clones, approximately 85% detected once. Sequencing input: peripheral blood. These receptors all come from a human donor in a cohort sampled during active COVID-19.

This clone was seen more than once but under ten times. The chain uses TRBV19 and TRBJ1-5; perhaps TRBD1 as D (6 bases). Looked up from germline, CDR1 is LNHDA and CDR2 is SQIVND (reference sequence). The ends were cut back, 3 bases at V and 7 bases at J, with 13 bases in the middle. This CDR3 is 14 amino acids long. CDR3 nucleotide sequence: TGTGCCAGTAGTATCGCAGGGGAGACACAGCCCCAGCATTTT. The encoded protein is CASSIAGETQPQHF.

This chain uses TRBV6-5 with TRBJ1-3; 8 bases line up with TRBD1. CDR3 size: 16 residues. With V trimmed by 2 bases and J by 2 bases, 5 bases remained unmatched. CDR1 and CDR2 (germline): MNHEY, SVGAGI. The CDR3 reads CASSYTLTGAGNTIYF. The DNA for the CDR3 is TGTGCCAGCAGTTACACCCTGACAGGGGCTGGAAACACCATATATTTT.

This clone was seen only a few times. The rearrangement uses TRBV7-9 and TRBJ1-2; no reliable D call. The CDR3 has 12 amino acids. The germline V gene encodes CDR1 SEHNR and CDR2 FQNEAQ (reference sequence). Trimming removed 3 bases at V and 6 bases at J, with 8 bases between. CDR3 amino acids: CASSFRQDGYTF. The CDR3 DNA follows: TGTGCCAGCAGCTTTCGCCAGGATGGCTACACCTTC.

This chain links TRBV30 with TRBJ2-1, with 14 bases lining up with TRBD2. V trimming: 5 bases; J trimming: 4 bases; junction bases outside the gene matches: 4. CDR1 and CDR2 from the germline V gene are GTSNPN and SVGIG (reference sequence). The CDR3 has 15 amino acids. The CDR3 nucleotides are TGTGCCTGGCGACTAGCGGGAGGGCCTTACAATGAGCAGTTCTTC. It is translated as CAWRLAGGPYNEQFF. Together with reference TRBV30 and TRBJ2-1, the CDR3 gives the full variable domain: SQTIHQWPATLVQPVGSPLSLECTVEGTSNPNLYWYRQAAGRGLQLLFYSVGIGQISSEVPQNLSASRPQDRQFILSSKKLLLSDSGFYLCAWRLAGGPYNEQFFGPGTRLTVL.

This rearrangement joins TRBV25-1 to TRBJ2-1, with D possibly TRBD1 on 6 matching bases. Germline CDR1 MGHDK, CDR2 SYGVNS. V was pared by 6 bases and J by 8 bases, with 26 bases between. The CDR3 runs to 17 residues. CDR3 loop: CASRPPQGLGRDDEQFF. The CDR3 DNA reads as TGTGCCAGCAGGCCCCCTCAGGGGCTGGGTCGTGATGATGAGCAGTTCTTC.

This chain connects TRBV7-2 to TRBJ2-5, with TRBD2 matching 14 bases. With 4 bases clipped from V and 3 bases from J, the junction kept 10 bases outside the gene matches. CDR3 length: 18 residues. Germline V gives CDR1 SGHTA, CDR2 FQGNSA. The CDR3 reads CASSSRLAGGPEKETQYF. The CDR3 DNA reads TGTGCCAGCAGCTCGAGACTAGCGGGAGGGCCAGAAAAAGAGACCCAGTACTTC.

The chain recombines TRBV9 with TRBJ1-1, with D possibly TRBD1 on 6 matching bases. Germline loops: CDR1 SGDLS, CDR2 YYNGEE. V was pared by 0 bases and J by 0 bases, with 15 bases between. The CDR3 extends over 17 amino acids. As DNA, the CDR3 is TGTGCCAGCAGCGTAGCTGGGATTAAGGGGGTGAACACTGAAGCTTTCTTT. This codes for CASSVAGIKGVNTEAFF.

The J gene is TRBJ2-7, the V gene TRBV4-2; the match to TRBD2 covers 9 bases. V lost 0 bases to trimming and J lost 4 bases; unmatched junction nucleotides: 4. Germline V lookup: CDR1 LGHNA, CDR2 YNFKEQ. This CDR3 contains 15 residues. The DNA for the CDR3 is TGTGCCAGCAGCCAAGACGCGACTAGCGGTTACGAGCAGTACTTC. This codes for CASSQDATSGYEQYF.

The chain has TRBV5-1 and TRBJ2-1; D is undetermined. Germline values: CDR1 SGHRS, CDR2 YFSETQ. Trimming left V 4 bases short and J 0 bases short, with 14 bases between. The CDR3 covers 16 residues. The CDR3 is CASSLVGQSSYNEQFF. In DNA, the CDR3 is TGCGCCAGCAGCCTGGTTGGGCAGAGCTCCTACAATGAGCAGTTCTTC.

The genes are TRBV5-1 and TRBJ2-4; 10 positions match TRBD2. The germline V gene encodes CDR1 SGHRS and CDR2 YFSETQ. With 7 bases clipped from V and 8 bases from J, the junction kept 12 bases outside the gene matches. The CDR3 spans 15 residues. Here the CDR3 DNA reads TGCGCCAGCGAAGCGGGAGGGCCGGGGGTACACATTCAGTACTTC. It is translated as CASEAGGPGVHIQYF.

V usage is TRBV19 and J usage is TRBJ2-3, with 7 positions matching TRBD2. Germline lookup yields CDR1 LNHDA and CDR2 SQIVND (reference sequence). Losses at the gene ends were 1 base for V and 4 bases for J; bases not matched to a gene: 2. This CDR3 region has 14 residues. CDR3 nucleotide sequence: TGTGCCAGTAGTATAGGGGAGGGAGCAGATACGCAGTATTTT. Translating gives CASSIGEGADTQYF.

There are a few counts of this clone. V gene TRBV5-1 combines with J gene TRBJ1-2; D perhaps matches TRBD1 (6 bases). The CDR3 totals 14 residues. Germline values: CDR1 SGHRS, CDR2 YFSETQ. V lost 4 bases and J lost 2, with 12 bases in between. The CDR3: CASSVGQPNYGYTF. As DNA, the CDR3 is TGCGCCAGCAGCGTCGGACAGCCAAACTATGGCTACACCTTC.

The CDR3 loop reads CASSLDRSYGYTF. CDR3 DNA: TGTGCCAGCAGCTTAGACAGGTCGTATGGCTACACCTTC. This chain connects TRBV7-3 to TRBJ1-2; D is possibly TRBD1 (6 bases). Trimming shortened V by 2 bases and J by 5 bases, and 9 bases separated the two germline ends. The CDR3 is 13 amino acids. Germline V gene lookup returns CDR1 SGHTA and CDR2 FQGTGA.

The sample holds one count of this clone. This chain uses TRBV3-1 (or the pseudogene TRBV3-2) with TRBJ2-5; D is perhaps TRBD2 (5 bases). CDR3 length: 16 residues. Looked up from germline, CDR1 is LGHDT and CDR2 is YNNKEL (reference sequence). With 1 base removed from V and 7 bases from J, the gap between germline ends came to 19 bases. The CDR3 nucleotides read TGTGCCAGCAGCCAAGGGGTGGGCGGGCGAACGTGGACCCAGTACTTC. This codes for CASSQGVGGRTWTQYF.

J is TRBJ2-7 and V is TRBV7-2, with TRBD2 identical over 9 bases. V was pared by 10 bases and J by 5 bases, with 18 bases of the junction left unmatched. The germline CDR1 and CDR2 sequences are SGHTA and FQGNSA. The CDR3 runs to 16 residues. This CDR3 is CATTPVGGGRAHEQYF. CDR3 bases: TGTGCCACCACCCCGGTTGGTGGCGGGAGGGCTCACGAGCAGTACTTC. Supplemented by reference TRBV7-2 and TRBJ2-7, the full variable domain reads GAGVSQSPSNKVTEKGKDVELRCDPISGHTALYWYRQSLGQGLEFLIYFQGNSAPDKSGLPSDRFSAERTGGSVSTLTIQRTQQEDSAVYLCATTPVGGGRAHEQYFGPGTRLTVT.

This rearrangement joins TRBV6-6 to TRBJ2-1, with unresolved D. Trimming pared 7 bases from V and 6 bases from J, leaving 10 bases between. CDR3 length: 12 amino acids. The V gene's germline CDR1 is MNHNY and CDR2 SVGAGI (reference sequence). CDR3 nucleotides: TGTGCCAGCACGAGAACTGGCAATGAGCAGTTCTTC. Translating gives CASTRTGNEQFF.

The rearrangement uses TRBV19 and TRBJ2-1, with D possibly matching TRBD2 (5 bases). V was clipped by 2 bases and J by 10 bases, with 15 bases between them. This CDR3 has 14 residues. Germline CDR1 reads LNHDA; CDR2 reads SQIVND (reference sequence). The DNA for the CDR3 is TGTGCCAGTAGTATACTGCAAAGGGAGCGGGAGCAGTTCTTC. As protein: CASSILQREREQFF.

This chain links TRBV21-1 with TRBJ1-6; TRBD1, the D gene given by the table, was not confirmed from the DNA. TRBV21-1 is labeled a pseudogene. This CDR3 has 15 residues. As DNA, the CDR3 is TGTGCCAGCAGCAACATGGGACAAAATAATTCACCCCTCCACTTT. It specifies CASSNMGQNNSPLHF.

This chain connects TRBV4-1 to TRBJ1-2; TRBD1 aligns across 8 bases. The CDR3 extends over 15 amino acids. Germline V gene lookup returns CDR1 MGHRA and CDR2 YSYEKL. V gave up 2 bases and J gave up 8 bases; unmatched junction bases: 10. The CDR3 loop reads CASSQSSGQGTGYTF. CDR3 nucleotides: TGCGCCAGCAGCCAATCTAGTGGACAGGGAACCGGCTACACCTTC.

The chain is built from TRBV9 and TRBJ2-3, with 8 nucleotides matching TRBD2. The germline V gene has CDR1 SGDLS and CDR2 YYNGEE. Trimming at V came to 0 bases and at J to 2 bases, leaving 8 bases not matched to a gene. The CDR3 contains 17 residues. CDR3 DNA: TGTGCCAGCAGCGTAGCGGGAGGGACGGGGACCACAGATACGCAGTATTTT. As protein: CASSVAGGTGTTDTQYF.

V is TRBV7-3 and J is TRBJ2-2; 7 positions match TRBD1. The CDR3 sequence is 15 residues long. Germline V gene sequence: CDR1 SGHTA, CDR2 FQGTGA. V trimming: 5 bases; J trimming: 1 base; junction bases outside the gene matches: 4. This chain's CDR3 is CASSPQGLNTGELFF. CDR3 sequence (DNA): TGTGCCAGCAGCCCACAGGGGTTGAACACCGGGGAGCTGTTTTTT.

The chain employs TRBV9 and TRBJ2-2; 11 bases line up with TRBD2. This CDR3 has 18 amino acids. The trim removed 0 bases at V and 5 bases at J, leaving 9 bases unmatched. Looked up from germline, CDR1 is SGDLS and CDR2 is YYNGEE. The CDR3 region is CASSVDTSGRLETGELFF. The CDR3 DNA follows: TGTGCCAGCAGCGTAGACACTAGCGGGAGATTGGAGACCGGGGAGCTGTTTTTT.

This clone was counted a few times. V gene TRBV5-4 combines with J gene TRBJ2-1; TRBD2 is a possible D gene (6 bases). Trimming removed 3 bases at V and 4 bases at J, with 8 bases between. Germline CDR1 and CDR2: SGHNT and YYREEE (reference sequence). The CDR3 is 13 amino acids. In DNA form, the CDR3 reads TGTGCCAGCAGCTGGGAGGAGTACAATGAGCAGTTCTTC. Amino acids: CASSWEEYNEQFF. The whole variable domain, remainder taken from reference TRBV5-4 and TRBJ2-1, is ETGVTQSPTHLIKTRGQQVTLRCSSQSGHNTVSWYQQALGQGPQFIFQYYREEENGRGNFPPRFSGLQFPNYSSELNVNALELDDSALYLCASSWEEYNEQFFGPGTRLTVL.

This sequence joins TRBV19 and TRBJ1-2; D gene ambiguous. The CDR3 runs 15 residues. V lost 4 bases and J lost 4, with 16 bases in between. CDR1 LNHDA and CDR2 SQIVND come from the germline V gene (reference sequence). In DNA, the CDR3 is TGTGCCAGTAGTACTCCCGGACTGGTGCTCTATGGCTACACCTTC. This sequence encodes CASSTPGLVLYGYTF. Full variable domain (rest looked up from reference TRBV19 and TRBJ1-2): DGGITQSPKYLFRKEGQNVTLSCEQNLNHDAMYWYRQDPGQGLRLIYYSQIVNDFQKGDIAEGYSVSREKKESFPLTVTSAQKNPTAFYLCASSTPGLVLYGYTFGSGTRLTVV.

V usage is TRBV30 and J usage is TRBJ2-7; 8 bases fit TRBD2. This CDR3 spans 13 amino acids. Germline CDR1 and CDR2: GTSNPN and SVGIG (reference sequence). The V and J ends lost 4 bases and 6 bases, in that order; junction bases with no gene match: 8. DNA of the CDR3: TGTGCCTGGAAGGGACTTGCGGGAGGCGAGCAGTACTTC. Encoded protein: CAWKGLAGGEQYF.

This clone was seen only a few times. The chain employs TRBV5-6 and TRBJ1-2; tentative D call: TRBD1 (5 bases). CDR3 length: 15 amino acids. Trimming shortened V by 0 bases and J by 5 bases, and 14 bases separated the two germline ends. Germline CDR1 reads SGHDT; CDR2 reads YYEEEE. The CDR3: CASSLALQGSYGYTF. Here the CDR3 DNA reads TGTGCCAGCAGCTTGGCCCTTCAGGGTAGTTATGGCTACACCTTC.

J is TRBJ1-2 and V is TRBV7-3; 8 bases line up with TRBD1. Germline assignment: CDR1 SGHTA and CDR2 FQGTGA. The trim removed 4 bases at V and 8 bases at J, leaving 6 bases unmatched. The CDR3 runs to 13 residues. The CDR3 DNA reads TGTGCCAGCAGCTCTCGGACAGGGAAGGGCTACACCTTC. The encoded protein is CASSSRTGKGYTF.

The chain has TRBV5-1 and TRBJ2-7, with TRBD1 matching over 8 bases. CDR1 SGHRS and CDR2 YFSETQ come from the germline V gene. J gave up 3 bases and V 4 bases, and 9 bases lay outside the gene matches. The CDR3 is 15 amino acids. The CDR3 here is CASSQRQGRIYEQYF. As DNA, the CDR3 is TGCGCCAGCAGCCAAAGACAGGGGAGGATCTACGAGCAGTACTTC.

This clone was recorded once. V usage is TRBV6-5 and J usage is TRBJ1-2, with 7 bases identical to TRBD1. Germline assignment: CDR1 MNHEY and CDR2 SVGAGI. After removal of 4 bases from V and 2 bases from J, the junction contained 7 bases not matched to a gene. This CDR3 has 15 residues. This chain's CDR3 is CASSFSRDSNYGYTF. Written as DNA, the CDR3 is TGTGCCAGCAGTTTCAGCCGGGACAGCAACTATGGCTACACCTTC.